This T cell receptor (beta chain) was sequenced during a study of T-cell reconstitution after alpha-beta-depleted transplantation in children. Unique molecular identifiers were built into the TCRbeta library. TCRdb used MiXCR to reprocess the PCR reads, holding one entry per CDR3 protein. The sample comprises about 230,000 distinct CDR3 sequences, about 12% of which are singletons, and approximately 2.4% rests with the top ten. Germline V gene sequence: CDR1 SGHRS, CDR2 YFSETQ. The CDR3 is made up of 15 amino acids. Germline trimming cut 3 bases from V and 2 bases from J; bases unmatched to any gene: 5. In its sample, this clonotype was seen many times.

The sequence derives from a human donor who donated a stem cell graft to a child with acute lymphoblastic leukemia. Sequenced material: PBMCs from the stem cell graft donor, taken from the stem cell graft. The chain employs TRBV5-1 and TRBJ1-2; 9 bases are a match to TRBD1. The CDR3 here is CASSSPGQGNYGYTF. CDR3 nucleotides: TGCGCCAGCAGCTCACCGGGACAGGGAAACTATGGCTACACCTTC.